Listed below are T cell receptor beta chains from one sample, sequenced in a study of OX40 agonist ivuxolimab in advanced cancers. TCRdb's copy holds only in-frame clones and misses some; the assay was immunoSEQ multiplex PCR. The data show nearly 70,000 clones, with approximately 81% seen just once and over 5% held by the top ten. The sample consisted of CD4+ or CD8+ T cells sorted from blood, taken in a trial of the OX40 agonist ivuxolimab. These receptors were obtained from an adult with an advanced solid tumor such as melanoma, head and neck, liver or kidney cancer. The CDR3 runs from the conserved cysteine through the conserved F or W. D genes are given only for firm matches.

J: TRBJ2-7; D: .; V: TRBV15; DNA: TGTGCCACCAGCAGAGTCGACAGCACTGGGAACTACGAGCAGTACTTC; CDR3: CATSRVDSTGNYEQYF
J: TRBJ1-5; D: .; V: TRBV12-5; DNA: TGTGCTAGTGGTCTTACAGGTTTCAATCAGCCCCAGCATTTT; CDR3: CASGLTGFNQPQHF
J: TRBJ1-3; D: .; V: TRBV28; DNA: TGTGCCAGCAGTTTAATAGGACATCACTCTGGAAACACCATATATTTT; CDR3: CASSLIGHHSGNTIYF
J: TRBJ2-2; D: .; V: TRBV7-8; DNA: TGTGCCAGCAGCAGCACCGGGACAATCCGACCCGGGGAGCTGTTTTTT; CDR3: CASSSTGTIRPGELFF
J: TRBJ2-7; D: TRBD1; V: TRBV9; DNA: TGTGCCAGCAGCGTGGGACAGGAGGGGTACGAGCAGTACTTC; CDR3: CASSVGQEGYEQYF
J: TRBJ1-1; D: TRBD1; V: TRBV7-3; DNA: TGTGCCAGCAGCTTGGACAGGGTGAACACTGAAGCTTTCTTT; CDR3: CASSLDRVNTEAFF
J: TRBJ1-2; D: TRBD1; V: TRBV7-2; DNA: TGTGCCAGCAACCCAGGGGGCAGTGGCTACACCTTC; CDR3: CASNPGGSGYTF
J: TRBJ2-7; D: TRBD2; V: TRBV10-3; DNA: TGTGCCATCAGGGCTAGCGGGGGGGCCTACGAGCAGTACTTC; CDR3: CAIRASGGAYEQYF
J: TRBJ1-2; D: .; V: TRBV30; DNA: TGTGCCTGGAGTATTTCCAACTATGGCTACACCTTC; CDR3: CAWSISNYGYTF
J: TRBJ2-1; D: TRBD1; V: TRBV11-3; DNA: TGTGCCAGCAGCTTCCGACAGGGAAATGAGCAGTTCTTC; CDR3: CASSFRQGNEQFF
J: TRBJ1-6; D: .; V: TRBV6-5; DNA: TGTGCCAGCAGAGGGACGGGTGGACAATCACCCCTCCACTTT; CDR3: CASRGTGGQSPLHF
J: TRBJ1-1; D: .; V: TRBV2; DNA: TGTGCCAGCAGTCCAGAGAGGAACACTGAAGCTTTCTTT; CDR3: CASSPERNTEAFF
J: TRBJ2-2; D: .; V: TRBV7-9; DNA: TGTGCCAGCAGCCCCGGACTGGTACAGACCGGGGAGCTGTTTTTT; CDR3: CASSPGLVQTGELFF
J: TRBJ1-2; D: .; V: TRBV7-9; DNA: TGTGCCAGCAGCCGGACAGCCCTTACTAACTATGGCTACACCTTC; CDR3: CASSRTALTNYGYTF
J: TRBJ2-7; D: .; V: TRBV7-2; DNA: TGTGCCAGCAGCTCGCGACAGAACGAGCAGTACTTC; CDR3: CASSSRQNEQYF
J: TRBJ2-1; D: .; V: TRBV5-1; DNA: TGCGCCAGCAGCTTGGCAGCGAACAATGAGCAGTTCTTC; CDR3: CASSLAANNEQFF
J: TRBJ2-3; D: TRBD2; V: TRBV29-1; DNA: TGCAGCGTTGCCGGGAGGGTCAGGGATACGCAGTATTTT; CDR3: CSVAGRVRDTQYF
J: TRBJ2-7; D: TRBD1; V: TRBV11-2; DNA: TGTGCCAGCAGTCGGGACAGGCGCCACGAGCAGTACTTC; CDR3: CASSRDRRHEQYF
J: TRBJ2-7; D: .; V: TRBV15; DNA: TGTGCCACCAGCAGAGCTATATTAATGGGCGAGCAGTACTTC; CDR3: CATSRAILMGEQYF
J: TRBJ2-5; D: TRBD1; V: TRBV2; DNA: TGTGCCAGCGTGGACAGGGGGTATCGTGAGACCCAGTACTTC; CDR3: CASVDRGYRETQYF
J: TRBJ2-7; D: .; V: TRBV28; DNA: TGTGCCAGCAGTCGGGGCTACGAGCAGTACTTC; CDR3: CASSRGYEQYF